What follows describes a single T cell receptor beta chain. Its antigen is not identified. Sequencing used immunoSEQ multiplex PCR; TCRdb keeps in-frame clones, though not all of them. The table includes roughly 34,000 clones, 84% detected once. This sample was taken from a study of OX40 agonist ivuxolimab in advanced cancers. Study-wide findings and caveats: Expanded clones tended on average to be more numerous among CD8+ T cells than CD4+.

CDR1 SGDLS and CDR2 YYNGEE come from the germline V gene. V lost 1 base to trimming and J lost 6 bases, with 10 bases between them. The CDR3 is 14 residues long. The sequence derives from an adult with an advanced solid tumor such as melanoma, head and neck, liver or kidney cancer. The sample was CD4+ or CD8+ T cells sorted from blood, taken in a trial of the OX40 agonist ivuxolimab. The chain is built from TRBV9 and TRBJ2-2; tentative D call: TRBD2 (5 bases). CDR3 in amino acids: CASSVSGGPGELFF. The DNA for the CDR3 is TGTGCCAGCAGCGTATCGGGCGGGCCCGGGGAGCTGTTTTTT.